The clone carrying this T cell receptor (beta chain) was seen more than once but under ten times. The data originate from a study of blood T cell repertoires in COVID-19. Study summary: Collection of acute and convalescent COVID-19 samples took place in the United States, Italy and Spain. From T cells, B-cell-depleted T cells, or PBMCs came the material, which was cDNA or gDNA.

In the source study's methods: Amplification of reference gene primers was used by the study to estimate nucleated cell counts. Clones were sequenced by immunoSEQ multiplex PCR, and TCRdb holds only the in-frame ones, with some missing. Clone size and the V and J calls come from that table; the DNA yielded D and trimming. Altogether around 99,000 clones are present, roughly 78% being singletons, with the ten largest covering roughly 18%. V trimming: 2 bases; J trimming: 7 bases; junction bases outside the gene matches: 4. This CDR3 spans 14 amino acids. Germline V gene sequence: CDR1 SGHRS, CDR2 YFSETQ.

The specimen sequenced was peripheral blood. The gene calls are TRBV5-1 and TRBJ2-1, with 9 positions matching TRBD2. The sequence derives from an elderly woman with active or convalescent COVID-19. CDR3 nucleotide sequence: TGCGCCAGCAGCTTCGCGGGAGGGCGGAATGAGCAGTTCTTC. Translation: CASSFAGGRNEQFF.